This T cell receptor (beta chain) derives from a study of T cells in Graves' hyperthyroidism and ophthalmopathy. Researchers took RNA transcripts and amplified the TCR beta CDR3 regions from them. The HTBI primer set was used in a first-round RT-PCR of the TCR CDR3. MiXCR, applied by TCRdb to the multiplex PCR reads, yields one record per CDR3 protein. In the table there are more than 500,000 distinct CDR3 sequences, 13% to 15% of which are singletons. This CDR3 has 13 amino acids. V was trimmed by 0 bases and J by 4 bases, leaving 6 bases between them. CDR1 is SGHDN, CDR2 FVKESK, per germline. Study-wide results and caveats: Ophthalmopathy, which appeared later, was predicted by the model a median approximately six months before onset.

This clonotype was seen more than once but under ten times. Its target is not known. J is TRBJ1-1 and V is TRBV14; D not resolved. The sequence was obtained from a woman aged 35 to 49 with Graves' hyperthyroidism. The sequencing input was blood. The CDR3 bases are TGTGCCAGCAGCCAAGATCTGGGCACTGAAGCTTTCTTT. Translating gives CASSQDLGTEAFF.